These T cell receptor beta chains were read from a single sample in a study of T cell repertoires and HLA-DP antigens. Using immunoSEQ multiplex PCR, the repertoire was profiled, and TCRdb retains in-frame clones only, with some absent. The sample consists of approximately 89,000 clones, 86% of them appearing once. Their target antigens are unknown. The specimen sequenced was CD4+ T cells from PBMCs. The receptors were sampled from a man between 45 and 60 years old in good health and CMV-seronegative. Both conserved end residues are trimmed from each CDR3.

J gene: TRBJ1-5
V gene: TRBV2
CDR3 protein: ASGRDRGIQPQH

J gene: TRBJ2-6
V gene: TRBV7-2
CDR3 protein: ASSLDSSGANVLT

J gene: TRBJ1-5
V gene: TRBV6-5
CDR3 protein: ASSSGGPNQPQH

J gene: TRBJ2-3
V gene: TRBV19
CDR3 protein: ASSIDSPNTDTQY

J gene: TRBJ2-3
V gene: TRBV21-1
CDR3 protein: ASRRSKRERVTDTQY

J gene: TRBJ1-4
V gene: TRBV6-5
CDR3 protein: ASGGATNEKLF

J gene: TRBJ1-1
V gene: TRBV18
CDR3 protein: ASSAPGVRGTEAF

J gene: TRBJ1-4
V gene: TRBV9
CDR3 protein: ASSVTTGLPNEKLF

J gene: TRBJ2-3
V gene: TRBV19
CDR3 protein: ASSIRLAAGTDTQY

J gene: TRBJ2-7
V gene: TRBV7-2
CDR3 protein: ASSPSDPRYEQY

J gene: TRBJ1-2
V gene: TRBV29-1
CDR3 protein: SERQGAGRGYT

J gene: TRBJ2-3
V gene: TRBV9
CDR3 protein: ASSVARLLAGRADTQY

J gene: TRBJ1-2
V gene: TRBV18
CDR3 protein: ASSPQPGQGALGYT